The clone carrying this TCR beta chain is termed medium-sized (0.01 to 0.1%). Its antigen remains unknown. A junction boundary mismatches the germline segment, possibly from a read error. Sequencing was performed with immunoSEQ multiplex PCR; in TCRdb, only in-frame clones are kept and a portion is missing. The sample holds about 54,000 clones; 91% are singletons and the top ten take around 5.1%. The sample belongs to a study of graft-versus-host responses after intestinal transplantation. Across the study: Transplant types were multivisceral, liver-intestinal, or isolated intestinal. Every recipient underwent anti-thymocyte globulin induction, then tacrolimus and steroids for three to four years.

Points from the study as a whole: Recipient marrow harbored GvH clones, some of which surfaced first in ileum or blood. Within the allografts of patients who had graft-donor T cell macrochimerism, graft-versus-host to host-versus-graft clonal ratios were high.

Germline V gives CDR1 SGHRS, CDR2 YFSETQ. The CDR3 is 14 amino acids. This receptor was obtained from a human patient who received an intestinal transplant, so some T cells may come from the graft donor. Sequences were derived from PBMCs, sampled about 93 weeks after intestinal transplant. The V call is TRBV5-1, the J call TRBJ2-7; maybe TRBD1 (7 bases). This CDR3 is CASSWREVGDRVAF. The DNA for the CDR3 is TGCGCCAGCAGCTGGAGGGAGGTGGGTGACAGGGTGGCCTTC.